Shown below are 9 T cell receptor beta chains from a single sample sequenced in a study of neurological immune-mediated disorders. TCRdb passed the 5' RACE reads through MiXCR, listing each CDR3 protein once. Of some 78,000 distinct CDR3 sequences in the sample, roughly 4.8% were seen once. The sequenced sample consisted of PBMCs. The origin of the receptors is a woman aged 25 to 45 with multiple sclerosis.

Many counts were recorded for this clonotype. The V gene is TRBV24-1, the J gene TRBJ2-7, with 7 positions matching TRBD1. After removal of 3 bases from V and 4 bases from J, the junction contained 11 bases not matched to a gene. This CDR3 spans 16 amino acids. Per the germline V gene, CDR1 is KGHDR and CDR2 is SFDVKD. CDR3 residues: CATSDTPVDRAYEQYV. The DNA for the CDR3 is TGTGCCACCAGTGATACCCCCGTCGACAGGGCGTACGAGCAGTACGTC.

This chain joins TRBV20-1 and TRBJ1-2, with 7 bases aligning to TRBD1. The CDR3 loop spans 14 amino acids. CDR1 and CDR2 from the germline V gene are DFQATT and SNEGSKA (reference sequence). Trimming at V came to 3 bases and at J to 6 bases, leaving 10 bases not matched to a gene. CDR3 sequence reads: CSASTPGTENGYTF. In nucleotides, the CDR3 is TGCAGTGCTAGCACCCCCGGGACAGAAAATGGCTACACCTTC.

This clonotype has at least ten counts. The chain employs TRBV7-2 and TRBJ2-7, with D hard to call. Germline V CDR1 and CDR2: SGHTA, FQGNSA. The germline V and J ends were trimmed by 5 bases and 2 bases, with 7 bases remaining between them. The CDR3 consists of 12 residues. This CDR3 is CASSPRAYEQYV. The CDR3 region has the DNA TGTGCCAGCAGCCCCCGGGCCTACGAGCAGTACGTC.

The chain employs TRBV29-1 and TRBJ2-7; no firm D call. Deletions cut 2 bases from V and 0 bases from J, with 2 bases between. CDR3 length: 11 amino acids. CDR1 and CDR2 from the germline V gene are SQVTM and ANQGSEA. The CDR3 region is CSVEFSYEQYF. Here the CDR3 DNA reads TGCAGCGTTGAATTCTCCTACGAGCAGTACTTC.

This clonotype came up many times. CDR3 loop: CASTSPGRGNNEQFF. Written as DNA, the CDR3 is TGCGCCAGCACGTCCCCCGGGAGGGGGAACAATGAGCAGTTCTTC. The chain carries TRBV5-1 and TRBJ2-1; TRBD2 matches 8 bases. The V and J ends lost 6 bases and 5 bases, in that order; junction bases with no gene match: 10. The CDR3 totals 15 residues. Germline CDR1 reads SGHRS; CDR2 reads YFSETQ.

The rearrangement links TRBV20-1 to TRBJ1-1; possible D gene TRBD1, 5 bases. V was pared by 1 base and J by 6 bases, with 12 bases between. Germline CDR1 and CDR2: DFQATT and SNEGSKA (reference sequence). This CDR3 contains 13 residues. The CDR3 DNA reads TGCAGTGCTAGAGCCGCGTGGGACCCTGAAGCTTTCTTT. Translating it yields CSARAAWDPEAFF.

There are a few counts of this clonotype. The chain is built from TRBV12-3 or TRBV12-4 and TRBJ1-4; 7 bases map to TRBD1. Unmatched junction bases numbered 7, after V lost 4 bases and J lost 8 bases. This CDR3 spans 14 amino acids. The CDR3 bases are TGTGCCAGCAGTTCCGACAGGGCGGGGGAAAAACTGTTTTTT. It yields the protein CASSSDRAGEKLFF.

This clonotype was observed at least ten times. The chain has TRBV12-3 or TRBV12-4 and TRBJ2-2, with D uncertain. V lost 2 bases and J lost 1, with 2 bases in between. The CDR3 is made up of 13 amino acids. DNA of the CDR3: TGTGCCAGCAGTTTACAGAACACCGGGGAGCTGTTTTTT. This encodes CASSLQNTGELFF.

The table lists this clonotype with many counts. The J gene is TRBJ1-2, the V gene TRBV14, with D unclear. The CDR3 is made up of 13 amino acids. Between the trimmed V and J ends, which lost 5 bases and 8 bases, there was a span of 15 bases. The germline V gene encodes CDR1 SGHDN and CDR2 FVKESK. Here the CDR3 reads CASSAMERLGYTF. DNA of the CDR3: TGTGCCAGCAGCGCCATGGAACGTCTCGGCTACACCTTC. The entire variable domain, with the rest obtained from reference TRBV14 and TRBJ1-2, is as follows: EAGVTQFPSHSVIEKGQTVTLRCDPISGHDNLYWYRRVMGKEIKFLLHFVKESKQDESGMPNNRFLAERTGGTYSTLKVQPAELEDSGVYFCASSAMERLGYTFGSGTRLTVV.